What follows are 7 T cell receptor beta chains derived from one specimen sequenced in a study of technical replicates of blood from several donors. Data came from immunoSEQ multiplex PCR; TCRdb stores just in-frame clones and leaves some out. The data show 65,000 to 95,000 clones, nearly 98% seen once. The specimen was T cells isolated from PBMCs. These receptors all stem from a human donor in good health.

The chain joins TRBV27 to TRBJ2-5, with TRBD1 as a possible D gene (5 bases). The germline V gene encodes CDR1 MNHEY and CDR2 SMNVEV (reference sequence). The CDR3 has 14 residues. V was cut by 4 bases and J by 1 base, with 10 bases left in between. The CDR3 sequence is CASSSRQTQETQYF. The CDR3 DNA reads TGTGCCAGCAGTTCCCGACAGACCCAAGAGACCCAGTACTTC.

This clone was seen only once. The gene calls are TRBV27 and TRBJ2-3, with 15 bases aligning to TRBD2. The V and J ends lost 3 bases and 5 bases, in that order; junction bases with no gene match: 12. CDR1 is MNHEY, CDR2 SMNVEV, per germline (reference sequence). The CDR3 has 19 amino acids. In nucleotides, the CDR3 is TGTGCCAGCAGTTTCATAGGGACTAGCGGGGGGCGGGAGGAAGATACGCAGTATTTT. Amino acids: CASSFIGTSGGREEDTQYF.

This sequence joins TRBV19 and TRBJ2-1, with 8 bases lining up with TRBD1. Trimming removed 2 bases from V and 8 bases from J; junction bases left unmatched: 8. CDR1 is LNHDA and CDR2 is SQIVND in the germline V gene (reference sequence). CDR3 length: 15 residues. CDR3 sequence reads: CASSILQGAGYEQFF. In nucleotides, the CDR3 is TGTGCCAGTAGTATACTCCAGGGGGCTGGTTATGAGCAGTTCTTC. Full variable domain (rest looked up from reference TRBV19 and TRBJ2-1): DGGITQSPKYLFRKEGQNVTLSCEQNLNHDAMYWYRQDPGQGLRLIYYSQIVNDFQKGDIAEGYSVSREKKESFPLTVTSAQKNPTAFYLCASSILQGAGYEQFFGPGTRLTVL.

J is TRBJ2-7 and V is TRBV10-3; D is perhaps TRBD2 (6 bases). The CDR3 spans 12 residues. CDR1 is ENHRY and CDR2 is SYGVKD in the germline V gene. Between the trimmed V and J ends, which lost 2 bases and 4 bases, there was a span of 6 bases. CDR3 sequence reads: CAISEAGYEQYF. CDR3 coding DNA: TGTGCCATCAGTGAGGCGGGGTACGAGCAGTACTTC.

This clone appeared a single time. V usage is TRBV5-8 and J usage is TRBJ2-1, with D perhaps TRBD2 (6 bases). V lost 0 bases and J 3 bases, leaving 13 bases between the germline ends. Germline CDR1 reads SGHTS; CDR2 reads YDEGEE. There are 16 residues in the CDR3. The CDR3 DNA follows: TGTGCCAGCAGCTTGGAGGGACTCGGTATCTACAATGAGCAGTTCTTC. This codes for CASSLEGLGIYNEQFF.

The chain has TRBV7-2 and TRBJ2-6; D possibly corresponds to TRBD1 (6 bases). The CDR3 is 17 amino acids. Trimming pared 9 bases from V and 5 bases from J, leaving 23 bases between. The germline V gene has CDR1 SGHTA and CDR2 FQGNSA. The CDR3: CASDPDRKLWWANVLTF. In DNA, the CDR3 is TGTGCCAGTGACCCCGACAGGAAACTCTGGTGGGCCAACGTCCTGACTTTC.

The chain combines TRBV21-1 with TRBJ1-5; the table's D call TRBD1 went unverified against the DNA. TRBV21-1 is assigned pseudogene status. This CDR3 region has 15 residues. CDR3 protein: CASSNPGTVKQPQHF. DNA of the CDR3: TGTGCCAGCAGCAACCCCGGGACAGTCAAACAGCCCCAGCATTTT.